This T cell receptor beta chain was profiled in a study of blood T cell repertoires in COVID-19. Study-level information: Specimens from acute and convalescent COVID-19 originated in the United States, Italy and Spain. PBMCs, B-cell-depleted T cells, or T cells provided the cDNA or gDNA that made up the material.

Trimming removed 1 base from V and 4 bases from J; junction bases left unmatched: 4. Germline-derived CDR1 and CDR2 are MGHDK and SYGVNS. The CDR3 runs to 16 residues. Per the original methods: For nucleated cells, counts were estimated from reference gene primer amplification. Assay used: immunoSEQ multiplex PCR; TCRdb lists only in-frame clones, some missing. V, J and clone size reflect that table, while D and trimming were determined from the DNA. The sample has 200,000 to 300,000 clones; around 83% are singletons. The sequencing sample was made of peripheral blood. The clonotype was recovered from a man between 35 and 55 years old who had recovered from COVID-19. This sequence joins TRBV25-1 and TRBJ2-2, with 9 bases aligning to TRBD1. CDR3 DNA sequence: TGTGCCAGCAGTGAATTGGGGACAGGGACCACCGGGGAGCTGTTTTTT. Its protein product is CASSELGTGTTGELFF.